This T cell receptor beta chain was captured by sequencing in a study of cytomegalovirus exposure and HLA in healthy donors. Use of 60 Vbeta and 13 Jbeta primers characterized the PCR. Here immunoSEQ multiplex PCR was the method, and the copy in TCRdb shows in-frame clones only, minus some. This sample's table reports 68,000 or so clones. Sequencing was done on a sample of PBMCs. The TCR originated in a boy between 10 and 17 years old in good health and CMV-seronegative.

The CDR3 is CAWTTGVYEQYF. CDR3 DNA: TGTGCCTGGACCACAGGAGTCTACGAGCAGTACTTC. The chain combines TRBV30 with TRBJ2-7, with TRBD1 as a possible D gene (5 bases). CDR1 and CDR2 from the germline V gene are GTSNPN and SVGIG (reference sequence). V was cut by 4 bases and J by 3 bases, with 10 bases left in between. There are 12 residues in the CDR3.